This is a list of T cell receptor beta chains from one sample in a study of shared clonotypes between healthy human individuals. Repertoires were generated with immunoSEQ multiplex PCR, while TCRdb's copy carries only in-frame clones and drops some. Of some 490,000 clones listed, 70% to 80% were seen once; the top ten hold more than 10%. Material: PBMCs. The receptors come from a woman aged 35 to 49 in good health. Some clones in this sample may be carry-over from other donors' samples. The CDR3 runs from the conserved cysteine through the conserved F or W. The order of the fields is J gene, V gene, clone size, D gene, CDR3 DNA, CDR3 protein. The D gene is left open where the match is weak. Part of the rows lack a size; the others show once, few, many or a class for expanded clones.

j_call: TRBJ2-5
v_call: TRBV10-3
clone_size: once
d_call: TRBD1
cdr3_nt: TGTGCCGCACGGGCCGGGACAGCTATCCAAGAGACCCAGTACTTC
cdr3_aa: CAARAGTAIQETQYF

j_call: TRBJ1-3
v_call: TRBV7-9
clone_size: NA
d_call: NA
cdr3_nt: TGTGCCAGCAGCCCCGGACAGGGAAACACCATATATTTT
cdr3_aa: CASSPGQGNTIYF

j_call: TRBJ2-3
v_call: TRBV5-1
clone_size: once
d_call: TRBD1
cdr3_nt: TGCGCCAGCAGCCCCAACAGGGGGCATGGGGCAGATACGCAGTATTTT
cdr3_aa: CASSPNRGHGADTQYF

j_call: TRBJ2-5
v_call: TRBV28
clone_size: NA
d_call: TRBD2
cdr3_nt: TGTGCCAGCATGGTAGCGGGAGGAAGAGAGACCCAGTACTTC
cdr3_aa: CASMVAGGRETQYF

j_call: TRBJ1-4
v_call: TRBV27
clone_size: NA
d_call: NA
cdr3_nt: TGTGCCAGCAGTTTCGGTACAACTAATGAAAAACTGTTTTTT
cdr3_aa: CASSFGTTNEKLFF

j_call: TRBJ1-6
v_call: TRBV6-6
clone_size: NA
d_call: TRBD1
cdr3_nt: TGTGCCAGCGGGGACAGTAGGCTCGGTAGAGCACCCCTCCACTTT
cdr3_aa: CASGDSRLGRAPLHF

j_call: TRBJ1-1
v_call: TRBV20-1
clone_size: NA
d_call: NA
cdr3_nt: TGCAGTGCTCCGGGGGCCAAGGGCGCTTTCTTT
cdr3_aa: CSAPGAKGAFF

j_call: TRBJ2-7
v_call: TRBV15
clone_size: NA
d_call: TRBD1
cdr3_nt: TGTGCCACCAGCAGAGATGGAGGGACAGGGGCCTACGAGCAGTACTTC
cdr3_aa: CATSRDGGTGAYEQYF

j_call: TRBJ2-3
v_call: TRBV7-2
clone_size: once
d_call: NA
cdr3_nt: TGTGCCAGCAGCTTACCCCTGACTAGCACAGATACGCAGTATTTT
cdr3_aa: CASSLPLTSTDTQYF

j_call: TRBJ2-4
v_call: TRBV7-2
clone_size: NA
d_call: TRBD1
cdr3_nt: TGTGCCAGCAGCCCGACAGGGGTTAAAAACATTCAGTACTTC
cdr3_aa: CASSPTGVKNIQYF

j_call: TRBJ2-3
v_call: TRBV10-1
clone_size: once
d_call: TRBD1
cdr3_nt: TGCGCCAGCAGCCCCGGGACAGGGCCCTACTCTAGCACAGATACGCAGTATTTT
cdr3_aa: CASSPGTGPYSSTDTQYF

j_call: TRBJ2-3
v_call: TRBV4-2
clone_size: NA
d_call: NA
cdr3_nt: TGTGCCAGCAGCCCCCCGCTGGGGAGCACAGATACGCAGTATTTT
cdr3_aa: CASSPPLGSTDTQYF

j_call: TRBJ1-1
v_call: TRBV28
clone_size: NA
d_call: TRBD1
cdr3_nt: TGTGCCAGCAGTCAAATACAGGGGTATGTTGAAGCTTTCTTT
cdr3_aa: CASSQIQGYVEAFF

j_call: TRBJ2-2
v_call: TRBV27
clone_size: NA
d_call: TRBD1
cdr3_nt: TGTGCCAGCAGTTTTGTCGGACCAGGTCAGGGGGCGGCCGGGGAGCTGTTTTTT
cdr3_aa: CASSFVGPGQGAAGELFF

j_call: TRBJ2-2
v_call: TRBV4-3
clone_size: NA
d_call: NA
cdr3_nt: TGCGCCAGCAGCCAGTCGGGACTGCTCGACACCGGGGAGCTGTTTTTT
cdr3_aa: CASSQSGLLDTGELFF

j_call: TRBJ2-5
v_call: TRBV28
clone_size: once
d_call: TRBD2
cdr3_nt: TGTGCCAGCAGCCCTGATAGCGGGAGGTTGGAGACCCAGTACTTC
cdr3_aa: CASSPDSGRLETQYF

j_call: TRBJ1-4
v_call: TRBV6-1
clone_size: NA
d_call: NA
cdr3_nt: TGTGCCAGCAGTGAACTTGGGTCTAACCAAAGGCTGTTTTTT
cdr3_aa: CASSELGSNQRLFF

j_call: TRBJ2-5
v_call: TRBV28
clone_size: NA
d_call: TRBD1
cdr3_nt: TGTGCCAGCAGTTCGATAGGGACAGGGAGGAGAGAGACCCAGTACTTC
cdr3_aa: CASSSIGTGRRETQYF

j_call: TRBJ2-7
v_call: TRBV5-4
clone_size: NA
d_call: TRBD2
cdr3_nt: TGTGCCAGCAGCCCCAGTAGCGGGAGATATAGCGAGCAGTACTTC
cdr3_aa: CASSPSSGRYSEQYF

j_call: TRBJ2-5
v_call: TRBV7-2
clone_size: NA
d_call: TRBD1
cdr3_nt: TGTGCCAGCAGCCTGGGACAGCTCGGGGAGACCCAGTACTTC
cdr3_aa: CASSLGQLGETQYF

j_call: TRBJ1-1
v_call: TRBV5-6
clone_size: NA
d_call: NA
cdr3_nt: TGTGCCAGCAGCTTTGTTGGGGGCTCGGACACTGAAGCTTTCTTT
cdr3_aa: CASSFVGGSDTEAFF

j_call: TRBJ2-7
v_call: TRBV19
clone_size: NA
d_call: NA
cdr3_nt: TGTGCCAGTAGTATAGATGGCCAGGGATTCTACGAGCAGTACTTC
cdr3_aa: CASSIDGQGFYEQYF

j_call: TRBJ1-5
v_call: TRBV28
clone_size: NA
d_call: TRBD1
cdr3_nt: TGTGCCAGCAGCCCCAGGGGGATTAGCAATCAGCCCCAGCATTTT
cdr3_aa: CASSPRGISNQPQHF

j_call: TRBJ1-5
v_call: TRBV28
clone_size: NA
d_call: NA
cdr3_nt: TGTGCCAGCAGTTTCCAGGGGCGTAGCAATCAGCCCCAGCATTTT
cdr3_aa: CASSFQGRSNQPQHF

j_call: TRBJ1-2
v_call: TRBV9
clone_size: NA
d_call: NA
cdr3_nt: TGTGCCAGCAGCCAAGAGGAAAGGGCCTATGGCTACACCTTC
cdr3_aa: CASSQEERAYGYTF

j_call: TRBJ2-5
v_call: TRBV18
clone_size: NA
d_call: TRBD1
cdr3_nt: TGTGCCAGCTCTCTTCAGGACAGGGGATCAGCAGAGACCCAGTACTTC
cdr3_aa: CASSLQDRGSAETQYF

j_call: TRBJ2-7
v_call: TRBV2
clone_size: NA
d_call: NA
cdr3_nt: TGTGCCAGCAGTCGCGAACCCGGGACAAGGAGCTACGAGCAGTACTTC
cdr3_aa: CASSREPGTRSYEQYF

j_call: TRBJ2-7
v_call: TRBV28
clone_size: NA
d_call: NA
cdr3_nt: TGTGTCAGCAGTTCCCTCACAGGGTACGCCTACGAGCAGTACTTC
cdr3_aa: CVSSSLTGYAYEQYF

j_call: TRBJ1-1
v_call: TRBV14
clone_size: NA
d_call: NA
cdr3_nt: TGTGCCAGCAGCCAAGGGTACCTGCTGAACACTGAAGCTTTCTTT
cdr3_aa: CASSQGYLLNTEAFF

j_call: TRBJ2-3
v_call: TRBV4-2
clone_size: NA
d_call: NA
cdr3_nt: TGTGCCAGCAGCCAAGATGGGACCTTAAGCACAGATACGCAGTATTTT
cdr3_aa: CASSQDGTLSTDTQYF

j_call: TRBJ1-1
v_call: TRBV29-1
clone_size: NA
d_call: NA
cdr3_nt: TGCAGCGCCACAGAACAGGGAGTAGGGGCTTTCTTT
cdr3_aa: CSATEQGVGAFF

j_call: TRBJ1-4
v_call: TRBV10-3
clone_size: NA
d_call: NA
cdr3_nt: TGTGCCATCAGTGACAAAGGACAGCATAATGAAAAACTGTTTTTT
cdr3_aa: CAISDKGQHNEKLFF

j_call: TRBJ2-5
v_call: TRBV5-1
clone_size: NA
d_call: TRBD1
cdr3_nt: TGCGCCAGCAGCTTAGGGGGCTGGGAGACCCAGTACTTC
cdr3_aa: CASSLGGWETQYF

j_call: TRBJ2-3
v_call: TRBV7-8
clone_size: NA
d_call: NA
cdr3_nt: TGTGCCAGCAGCTCCGCTAGGTTGCAGTATTTT
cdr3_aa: CASSSARLQYF

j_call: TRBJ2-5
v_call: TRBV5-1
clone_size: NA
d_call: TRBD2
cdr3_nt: TGCGCCAGCAGCTTCACGGGACTAGCGGGTCAAGAGACCCAGTACTTC
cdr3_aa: CASSFTGLAGQETQYF

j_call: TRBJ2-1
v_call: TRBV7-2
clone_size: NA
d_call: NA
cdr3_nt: TGTGCCAGCAGCTTAGGTTTAGGACTCTCCTACAATGAGCAGTTCTTC
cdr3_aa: CASSLGLGLSYNEQFF

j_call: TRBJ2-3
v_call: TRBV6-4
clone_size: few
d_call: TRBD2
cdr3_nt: TGTGCCAGCAGTGACTCGAGCGGGACCGCAGATACGCAGTATTTT
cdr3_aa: CASSDSSGTADTQYF

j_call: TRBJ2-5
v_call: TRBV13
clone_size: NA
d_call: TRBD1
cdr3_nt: TGTGCCAGCAGCTTATCGACAGGGGATGGAGGAGAGACCCAGTACTTC
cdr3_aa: CASSLSTGDGGETQYF